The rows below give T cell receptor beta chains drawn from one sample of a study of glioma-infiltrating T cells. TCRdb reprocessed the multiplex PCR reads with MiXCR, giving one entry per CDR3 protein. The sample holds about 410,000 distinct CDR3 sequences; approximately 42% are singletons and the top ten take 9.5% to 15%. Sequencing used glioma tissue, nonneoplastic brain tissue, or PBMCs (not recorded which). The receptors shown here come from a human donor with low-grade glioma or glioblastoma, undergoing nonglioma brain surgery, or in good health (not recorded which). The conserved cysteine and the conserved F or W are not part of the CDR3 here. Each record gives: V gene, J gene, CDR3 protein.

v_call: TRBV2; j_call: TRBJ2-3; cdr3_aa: ASSATSRPTDTQY
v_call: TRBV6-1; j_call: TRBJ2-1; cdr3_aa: ASSHLLAGTYNEQF
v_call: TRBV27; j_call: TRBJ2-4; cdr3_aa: ASSVGGGKNIQY
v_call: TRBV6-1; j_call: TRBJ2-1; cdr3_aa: ASNNRGWFNEQF
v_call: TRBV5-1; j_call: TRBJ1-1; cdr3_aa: ASSYGRGPFTEAF
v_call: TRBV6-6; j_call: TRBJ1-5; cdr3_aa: ASSYRGRRIDSNQPQH
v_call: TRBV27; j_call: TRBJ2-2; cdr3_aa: ASSLSISGNTGEPF
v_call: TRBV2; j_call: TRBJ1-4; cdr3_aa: ASDRDSRATNEKLF
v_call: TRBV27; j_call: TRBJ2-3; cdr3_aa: ASSLLAGGNTDTQY
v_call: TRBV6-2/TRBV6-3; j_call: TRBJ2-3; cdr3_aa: ASSPRDRGSTDTQY
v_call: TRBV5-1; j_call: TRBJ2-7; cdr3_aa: ASSLRSGGREQY
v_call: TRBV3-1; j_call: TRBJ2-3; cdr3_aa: ASSQDRQHTQY
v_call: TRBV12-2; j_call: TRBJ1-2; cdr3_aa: ALDRELPNYGYT
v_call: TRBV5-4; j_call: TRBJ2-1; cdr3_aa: ASSFGGVGNEQF
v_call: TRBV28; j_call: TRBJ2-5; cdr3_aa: ASSFLGQETQY
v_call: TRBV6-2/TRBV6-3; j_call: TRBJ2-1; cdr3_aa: ASSDGDRGYNGQF
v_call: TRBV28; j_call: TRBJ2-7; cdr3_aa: ASRESGTSKYEQY
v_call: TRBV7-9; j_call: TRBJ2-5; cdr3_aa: ASSLAAGGYETQY
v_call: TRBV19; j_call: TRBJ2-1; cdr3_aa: ASTQLAGSYNEQF
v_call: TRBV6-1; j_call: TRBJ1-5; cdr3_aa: ASSEGAGGDQPQH
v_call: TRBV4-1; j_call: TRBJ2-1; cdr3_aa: ASSSRGLAESYNEQF
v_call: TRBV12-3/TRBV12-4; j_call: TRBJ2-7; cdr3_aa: ASGRGFEQY
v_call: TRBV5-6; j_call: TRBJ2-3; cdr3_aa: ASLGYQGGTDTQY